Presented here are 26 T cell receptor beta chains from one specimen sequenced in a study of cytomegalovirus exposure and HLA in healthy donors. Method: immunoSEQ multiplex PCR; TCRdb's copy keeps in-frame clones and lacks some. The sample contains roughly 300,000 clones, roughly 87% of which appear only once. Sequencing input: PBMCs. Every receptor here comes from a woman younger than 45 in good health and CMV-seropositive.

V is TRBV30 and J is TRBJ1-1, with D maybe TRBD1 (6 bases). Trimming shortened V by 3 bases and J by 3 bases, and 11 bases separated the two germline ends. From germline, CDR1 is GTSNPN and CDR2 SVGIG (reference sequence). The CDR3 totals 13 residues. CDR3 DNA: TGTGCCTGGAGCGGACAGTTCGACACTGAAGCTTTCTTT. Translation: CAWSGQFDTEAFF.

The rearrangement joins TRBV9 to TRBJ2-3; 11 bases are a match to TRBD2. CDR1 SGDLS and CDR2 YYNGEE come from the germline V gene. The CDR3 loop spans 15 amino acids. V was pared by 3 bases and J by 2 bases, with 2 bases of the junction left unmatched. The CDR3 loop is CASSAGLAVTDTQYF. In DNA form, the CDR3 reads TGTGCCAGCAGCGCGGGACTAGCGGTCACAGATACGCAGTATTTT.

This rearrangement joins TRBV28 to TRBJ2-7; 7 bases are shared with TRBD1. V was pared by 8 bases and J by 3 bases, with 10 bases of the junction left unmatched. The CDR3 has 14 residues. Germline V lookup: CDR1 MDHEN, CDR2 SYDVKM. The CDR3 DNA is TGTGCCAGCGGAAGTCAGGGGGTTTACTACGAGCAGTACTTC. Translated: CASGSQGVYYEQYF. The entire variable domain, with the rest obtained from reference TRBV28 and TRBJ2-7, is as follows: DVKVTQSSRYLVKRTGEKVFLECVQDMDHENMFWYRQDPGLGLRLIYFSYDVKMKEKGDIPEGYSVSREKKERFSLILESASTNQTSMYLCASGSQGVYYEQYFGPGTRLTVT.

The V call is TRBV9, the J call TRBJ2-3; 10 positions agree with TRBD2. Germline V gene lookup returns CDR1 SGDLS and CDR2 YYNGEE. The junction had 4 bases not matched to a gene; V was cut back by 0 bases and J by 9 bases. The CDR3 is 14 residues long. The CDR3 sequence is CASSVGVAGGTQYF. CDR3 sequence (DNA): TGTGCCAGCAGCGTAGGTGTAGCGGGAGGCACGCAGTATTTT.

The gene calls are TRBV5-1 and TRBJ1-1; TRBD1 might be the D (6 bases). The CDR3 has 14 residues. Trimming removed 4 bases at V and 1 base at J, with 11 bases between. Per germline, CDR1 SGHRS and CDR2 YFSETQ. The CDR3 protein is CASSGGTPNTEAFF. The CDR3 DNA reads TGCGCCAGCAGCGGCGGGACACCGAACACTGAAGCTTTCTTT. The entire variable domain, with the rest obtained from reference TRBV5-1 and TRBJ1-1, is as follows: KAGVTQTPRYLIKTRGQQVTLSCSPISGHRSVSWYQQTPGQGLQFLFEYFSETQRNKGNFPGRFSGRQFSNSRSEMNVSTLELGDSALYLCASSGGTPNTEAFFGQGTRLTVV.

The chain couples TRBV27 to TRBJ2-7; TRBD1 agrees at 7 bases. The junction had 9 bases not matched to a gene; V was cut back by 5 bases and J by 2 bases. Per the germline V gene, CDR1 is MNHEY and CDR2 is SMNVEV (reference sequence). The CDR3 runs to 15 residues. CDR3 amino acids: CASSPRQGIPYEQYF. Written as DNA, the CDR3 is TGTGCCAGCAGTCCGCGACAGGGAATTCCCTACGAGCAGTACTTC.

Only one count was recorded for this clone. This chain connects TRBV28 to TRBJ2-7, with D uncertain. Germline values: CDR1 MDHEN, CDR2 SYDVKM. V lost 5 bases and J 4 bases, leaving 12 bases between the germline ends. The CDR3 has 13 amino acids. The CDR3 here is CASSRTPLYEQYF. The CDR3, as DNA: TGTGCCAGCAGTAGAACGCCACTGTACGAGCAGTACTTC.

The chain joins TRBV28 to TRBJ2-7, with TRBD1 identical over 9 bases. Looked up from germline, CDR1 is MDHEN and CDR2 is SYDVKM. With V trimmed by 7 bases and J by 5 bases, 12 bases remained unmatched. This CDR3 is built from 15 residues. CDR3 sequence reads: CASILSGTGNHEQYF. The CDR3 nucleotides are TGTGCCAGCATCCTCAGCGGGACAGGGAACCACGAGCAGTACTTC.

The CDR3 coding sequence is TGTGCCACCAGCAGACCGCCCTACTACGAGCAGTACTTC. It encodes CATSRPPYYEQYF. This chain joins TRBV15 and TRBJ2-7; no clear D. The CDR3 sequence is 13 residues long. The germline V gene has CDR1 LNHNV and CDR2 YYDKDF (reference sequence). V shed 2 bases and J shed 3 bases, with 8 bases lying between them. Together with reference TRBV15 and TRBJ2-7, the CDR3 gives the full variable domain: DAMVIQNPRYQVTQFGKPVTLSCSQTLNHNVMYWYQQKSSQAPKLLFHYYDKDFNNEADTPDNFQSRRPNTSFCFLDIRSPGLGDTAMYLCATSRPPYYEQYFGPGTRLTVT.

CDR3 coding DNA: TGTGCCATCCGGACTAGCCGGACCGGGGAGCTGTTTTTT. This codes for CAIRTSRTGELFF. The chain uses TRBV7-2 and TRBJ2-2, with 8 positions matching TRBD2. From germline, CDR1 is SGHTA and CDR2 FQGNSA. The CDR3 is made up of 13 amino acids. The V segment lost 10 bases and the J segment 5 bases; nucleotides outside the gene matches: 6. The full variable domain, rest sourced from reference TRBV7-2 and TRBJ2-2, is GAGVSQSPSNKVTEKGKDVELRCDPISGHTALYWYRQSLGQGLEFLIYFQGNSAPDKSGLPSDRFSAERTGGSVSTLTIQRTQQEDSAVYLCAIRTSRTGELFFGEGSRLTVL.

This rearrangement joins TRBV18 to TRBJ1-4; D possibly corresponds to TRBD1 (5 bases). The CDR3 has 13 amino acids. Germline V gene data show CDR1 as KGHSH and CDR2 as LQKENI. V was shortened by 5 bases and J by 5 bases, with 9 bases between the two germline ends. The CDR3 DNA follows: TGTGCCAGCTCATTCTACAGGAATGAAAAACTGTTTTTT. The encoded protein is CASSFYRNEKLFF.

The gene calls are TRBV6-1 and TRBJ1-4; possibly TRBD1 for D (5 bases). Trimming removed 5 bases from V and 3 bases from J, with 13 bases in between. The CDR3 runs 15 residues. CDR1 is MNHNS and CDR2 is SASEGT in the germline V gene. CDR3 nucleotide sequence: TGTGCCAGCAGTATCCGGGGGTGGGCTAATGAAAAACTGTTTTTT. Its protein product is CASSIRGWANEKLFF.

This clone came up once. The gene calls are TRBV27 and TRBJ1-6; D possibly corresponds to TRBD1 (5 bases). Trimming removed 5 bases from V and 1 base from J, with 6 bases in between. The CDR3 extends over 14 amino acids. Germline values: CDR1 MNHEY, CDR2 SMNVEV (reference sequence). The CDR3 loop is CASSAGSYNSPLHF. The CDR3 bases are TGTGCCAGCAGTGCAGGGTCCTATAATTCACCCCTCCACTTT.

This clone was observed a handful of times. The chain has TRBV13 and TRBJ2-7, with no clear D. This CDR3 has 12 residues. Per germline, CDR1 PRHDT and CDR2 FYEKMQ (reference sequence). Trimming took off 2 bases at V and 2 bases at J, with 4 bases between the two ends. CDR3 residues: CASSLRTYEQYF. In DNA, the CDR3 is TGTGCCAGCAGCTTACGGACCTACGAGCAGTACTTC.

The sample holds a few counts of this clone. The chain carries TRBV7-2 and TRBJ2-1; D uncertain. CDR3 length equals 12 residues. The V end was cut by 5 bases, the J end by 7 bases, with 9 bases between. Germline-derived CDR1 and CDR2 are SGHTA and FQGNSA. CDR3 in DNA: TGTGCCAGCAGCGCTGAGAGGAATGAGCAGTTCTTC. This gives the protein CASSAERNEQFF.

The chain joins TRBV4-1 to TRBJ1-4; D is unclear. The CDR3 length is 14 residues. V gave up 4 bases and J gave up 14 bases, with 20 bases separating them. CDR1 MGHRA and CDR2 YSYEKL come from the germline V gene. The CDR3 protein is CASSPLGGRIRLFF. CDR3 coding DNA: TGCGCCAGCAGCCCTCTGGGAGGTCGTATCAGGCTGTTTTTT.

A remark on this clone: The sample holds other DNA sequences that translate to the same CDR3. The chain combines TRBV28 with TRBJ2-7; TRBD1 agrees at 11 bases. CDR3 length: 14 amino acids. The V segment lost 5 bases and the J segment 5 bases; nucleotides outside the gene matches: 5. Germline V CDR1 and CDR2: MDHEN, SYDVKM. CDR3 coding DNA: TGTGCCAGCAGTACCGGGACAGGGGGTCACGAGCAGTACTTC. Translated, it gives CASSTGTGGHEQYF.

Comments on this clone: One junction end disagrees with the germline gene, perhaps due to a read error. V and J are TRBV6-1 and TRBJ1-5, with D tentatively TRBD1 (6 bases). Germline values: CDR1 MNHNS, CDR2 SASEGT. CDR3 length: 18 residues. The CDR3 sequence is CASSEAPAGTQSNQLQHF. The CDR3 nucleotides read TGTGCCAGCAGTGAAGCACCGGCAGGGACACAATCAAATCAGCTCCAGCATTTT.

V usage is TRBV5-5 and J usage is TRBJ2-7; TRBD2 agrees at 14 bases. The CDR3 covers 15 residues. From germline, CDR1 is SGHKS and CDR2 YYEKEE (reference sequence). The J segment lost 9 bases and the V segment lost 0 bases, leaving 5 bases of the junction unmatched. CDR3 loop: CASSLGGLAGELQYF. The CDR3 region has the DNA TGTGCCAGCAGCTTGGGGGGACTAGCGGGAGAGCTGCAGTACTTC.

This chain uses TRBV6-1 with TRBJ1-5, with D hard to call. V lost 5 bases and J lost 15, with 26 bases in between. The CDR3 sequence is 15 residues long. Germline lookup yields CDR1 MNHNS and CDR2 SASEGT. The CDR3 nucleotides are TGTGCCAGCAGTCTAGGACTGCGAGGAGAGATATTTAGGCATTTT. It yields the protein CASSLGLRGEIFRHF.

The chain uses TRBV6-5 and TRBJ2-2; D uncertain. Trimming shortened V by 6 bases and J by 6 bases, and 11 bases separated the two germline ends. CDR1 and CDR2 (germline): MNHEY, SVGAGI. The CDR3 length is 13 residues. The CDR3 sequence: CASRGGFPGELFF. CDR3 coding DNA: TGTGCCAGCAGGGGTGGGTTTCCCGGGGAGCTGTTTTTT.

V is TRBV6-5 and J is TRBJ1-2; tentatively, D is TRBD1 (5 bases). The germline CDR1 and CDR2 sequences are MNHEY and SVGAGI. V lost 6 bases to trimming and J lost 2 bases, with 10 bases between them. This CDR3 spans 13 amino acids. The CDR3 sequence is CASRGGRNYGYTF. DNA of the CDR3: TGTGCCAGCAGGGGGGGACGGAACTATGGCTACACCTTC.

This clone came up once. The rearrangement links TRBV28 to TRBJ2-1, with 7 nucleotides matching TRBD2. The CDR3 has 15 residues. Germline-derived CDR1 and CDR2 are MDHEN and SYDVKM. The V gene end was trimmed by 6 bases and the J gene end by 4 bases; junction bases not matched to a gene: 9. The CDR3 DNA sequence: TGTGCCAGCAGACTTACTAGCGTATCGTACAATGAGCAGTTCTTC. Translating it yields CASRLTSVSYNEQFF.

The chain uses TRBV21-1 and TRBJ1-1; TRBD1, the table's D call, lacks a check against the DNA. TRBV21-1 is flagged as a pseudogene. The CDR3 has 15 residues. The CDR3 DNA reads TGTGCCAGCAGCACAAAACAGGGGGAGGGCACTGAAGCTTTCTTT. Translated: CASSTKQGEGTEAFF.

The chain recombines TRBV18 with TRBJ2-1, with 10 bases identical to TRBD2. The germline V gene encodes CDR1 KGHSH and CDR2 LQKENI. The CDR3 runs to 16 residues. Germline trimming cut 3 bases from V and 2 bases from J; bases unmatched to any gene: 4. The CDR3 protein is CASSPTSGTTYNEQFF. For the CDR3, the DNA is TGTGCCAGCTCACCCACTAGCGGGACGACCTACAATGAGCAGTTCTTC.

The rearrangement uses TRBV5-1 and TRBJ2-5; a weak D match, TRBD1 (5 bases). The CDR3 is 16 amino acids. CDR1 and CDR2 from the germline V gene are SGHRS and YFSETQ. Deletions cut 1 base from V and 2 bases from J, with 15 bases between. The CDR3 here is CASSLRAGAAQETQYF. CDR3 DNA: TGCGCCAGCAGCTTGAGGGCTGGGGCGGCGCAAGAGACCCAGTACTTC.